This TCR beta chain was profiled in a study of T cell changes during pregnancy in multiple sclerosis. V trimming: 5 bases; J trimming: 6 bases; junction bases outside the gene matches: 13. CDR3 length: 16 residues. The germline V gene encodes CDR1 SGHRS and CDR2 YFSETQ. Libraries were prepared by immunoSEQ multiplex PCR; TCRdb keeps only in-frame clonotypes and omits some of them. The data hold roughly 24,000 clones, with around 90% observed a single time. The chain employs TRBV5-1 and TRBJ1-2; 10 bases map to TRBD1. The material was CD4+ T cells from peripheral blood mononuclear cells, obtained in the second trimester of pregnancy. The source is a female donor in good health, enrolled as a control in a pregnancy study. CDR3 DNA sequence: TGCGCCAGCAGTACGCGGGTGACAGGGGGCGCGGATGGCTACACCTTC. Translation gives CASSTRVTGGADGYTF.